The following is a TCR beta chain sequence with its context. Antigen specificity is unknown. Germline loops: CDR1 SGHRS, CDR2 YFSETQ. Trimming pared 4 bases from V and 0 bases from J, leaving 8 bases between. The CDR3 is made up of 13 amino acids. The sample originates from a study of post-analysis software for immune sequencing data. General study results and limits: In multiple sclerosis, normalized Chao1 diversity was significantly below that of controls. TRBV segments more frequent in patients than in controls numbered roughly 5 and included TRBV5-6, TRBV5-1 and TRBV20-1.

Unique molecular identifiers were carried by the TCR beta cDNA libraries. TCRdb reprocessed the PCR reads via MiXCR and lists one record per CDR3 protein. The sample lists fewer than 600,000 distinct CDR3 sequences; nearly 45% were seen once. The specimen sequenced was blood. The chain has TRBV5-1 and TRBJ2-7, with D possibly TRBD1 on 5 matching bases. The receptor comes from a girl between 10 and 17 years old with multiple sclerosis. The CDR3 DNA reads TGCGCCAGCAGCCGACAGAGCTCCTACGAGCAGTACTTC. Residues: CASSRQSSYEQYF.